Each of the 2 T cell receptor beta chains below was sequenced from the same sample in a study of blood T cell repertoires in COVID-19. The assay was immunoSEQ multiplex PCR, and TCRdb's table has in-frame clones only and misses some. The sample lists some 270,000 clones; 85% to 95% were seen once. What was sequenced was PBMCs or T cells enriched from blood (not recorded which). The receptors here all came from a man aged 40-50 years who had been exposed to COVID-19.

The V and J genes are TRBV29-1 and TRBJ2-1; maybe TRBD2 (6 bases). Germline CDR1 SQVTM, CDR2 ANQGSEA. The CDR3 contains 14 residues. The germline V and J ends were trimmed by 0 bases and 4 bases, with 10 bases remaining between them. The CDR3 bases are TGCAGCGTTGAAGAAGGGACTTCATACAATGAGCAGTTCTTC. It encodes CSVEEGTSYNEQFF.

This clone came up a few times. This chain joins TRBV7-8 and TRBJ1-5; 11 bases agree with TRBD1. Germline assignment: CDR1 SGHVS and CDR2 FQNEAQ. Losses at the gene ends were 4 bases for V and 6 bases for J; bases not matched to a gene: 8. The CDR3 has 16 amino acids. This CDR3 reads CASSSGTGGLGQPQHF. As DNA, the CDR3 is TGTGCCAGCAGCTCAGGGACAGGGGGGTTAGGTCAGCCCCAGCATTTT.